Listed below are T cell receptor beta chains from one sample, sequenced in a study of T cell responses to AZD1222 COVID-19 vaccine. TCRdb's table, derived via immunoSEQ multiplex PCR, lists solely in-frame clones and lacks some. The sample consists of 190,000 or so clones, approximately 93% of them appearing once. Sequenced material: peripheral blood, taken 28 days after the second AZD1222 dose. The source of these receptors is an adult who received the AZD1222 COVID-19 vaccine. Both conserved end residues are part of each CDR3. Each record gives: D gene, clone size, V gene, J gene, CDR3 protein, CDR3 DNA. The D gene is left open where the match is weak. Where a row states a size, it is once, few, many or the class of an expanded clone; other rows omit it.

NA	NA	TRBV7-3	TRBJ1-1	CASSLFPGRGTEAFF	TGTGCCAGCAGCTTATTTCCAGGGAGGGGCACTGAAGCTTTCTTT
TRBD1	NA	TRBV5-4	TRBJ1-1	CASSWTGSNTEAFF	TGTGCCAGCAGCTGGACAGGGTCTAACACTGAAGCTTTCTTT
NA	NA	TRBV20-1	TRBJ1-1	CSARFNTEAFF	TGCAGTGCTAGATTCAACACTGAAGCTTTCTTT
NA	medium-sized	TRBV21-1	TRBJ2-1	CASSPLIALRVRQFF	TGTGCCAGCAGCCCCCTAATAGCTCTCCGTGTTAGGCAGTTCTTC
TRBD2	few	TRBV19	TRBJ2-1	CASKAGRLSVRGSYNEQFF	TGTGCCAGTAAAGCGGGACGTTTGAGCGTCCGGGGGTCCTACAATGAGCAGTTCTTC
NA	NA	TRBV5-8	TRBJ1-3	CASSFWAPGNTIYF	TGTGCCAGCAGCTTCTGGGCCCCTGGAAACACCATATATTTT
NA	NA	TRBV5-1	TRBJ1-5	CASSLGANQPQHF	TGCGCCAGCAGCTTGGGGGCGAATCAGCCCCAGCATTTT
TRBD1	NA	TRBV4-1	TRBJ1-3	CASSQKQGVVGNTIYF	TGCGCCAGCAGCCAAAAACAGGGGGTAGTTGGAAACACCATATATTTT
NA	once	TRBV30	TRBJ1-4	CAWSVYGGLANEKLFF	TGTGCCTGGAGTGTATACGGAGGGCTAGCTAATGAAAAACTGTTTTTT
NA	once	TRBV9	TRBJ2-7	CASSPQLGYEQYF	TGTGCCAGCAGCCCCCAACTAGGTTACGAGCAGTACTTC
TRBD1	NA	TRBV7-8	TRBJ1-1	CASSLVTGQVGGTEAFF	TGTGCCAGCAGCTTAGTCACGGGACAGGTGGGTGGCACTGAAGCTTTCTTT
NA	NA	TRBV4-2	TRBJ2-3	CASSQEQGRPDTQYF	TGTGCCAGCAGCCAAGAACAGGGGAGGCCAGATACGCAGTATTTT
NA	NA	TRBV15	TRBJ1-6	CATSRGPVSNSPLHF	TGTGCCACCAGCAGAGGGCCAGTCAGCAATTCACCCCTCCACTTT
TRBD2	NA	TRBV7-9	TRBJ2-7	CASSSIAGEYEQYF	TGTGCCAGCAGCTCCATAGCGGGGGAATACGAGCAGTACTTC
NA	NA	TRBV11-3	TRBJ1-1	CASSQGGTEAFF	TGTGCCAGCAGCCAGGGAGGAACTGAAGCTTTCTTT
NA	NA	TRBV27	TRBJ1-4	CASSRDGIEKLFF	TGTGCCAGCAGCCGGGATGGAATTGAAAAACTGTTTTTT
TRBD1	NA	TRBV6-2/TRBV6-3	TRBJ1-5	CASSYSITDRQGVDQPQHF	TGTGCCAGCAGTTACTCGATTACTGACAGACAGGGGGTGGATCAGCCCCAGCATTTT
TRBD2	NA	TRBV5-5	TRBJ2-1	CASSSILALNEQFF	TGTGCCAGCAGCTCCATACTAGCGCTCAATGAGCAGTTCTTC
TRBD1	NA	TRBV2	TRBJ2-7	CASSSRTGSYEQYF	TGTGCCAGCAGCTCCCGGACAGGCTCCTACGAGCAGTACTTC
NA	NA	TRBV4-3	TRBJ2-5	CASSQVGPGALGTQYF	TGCGCCAGCAGCCAAGTAGGCCCCGGCGCCTTGGGGACCCAGTACTTC
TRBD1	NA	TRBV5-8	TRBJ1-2	CASSSDRDNYGYTF	TGTGCCAGCAGCTCGGACAGGGATAACTATGGCTACACCTTC
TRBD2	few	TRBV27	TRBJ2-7	CASSSPSAGVREQYF	TGTGCCAGCAGTTCCCCTTCAGCGGGGGTTCGCGAGCAGTACTTC
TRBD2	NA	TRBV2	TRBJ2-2	CASSEAPGGGAGELFF	TGTGCCAGCAGTGAAGCGCCGGGGGGAGGCGCCGGGGAGCTGTTTTTT
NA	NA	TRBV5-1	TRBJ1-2	CASSHIDTNYGYTF	TGCGCCAGCAGCCATATAGACACTAACTATGGCTACACCTTC
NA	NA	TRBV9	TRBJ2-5	CASSVSSGQETQYF	TGTGCCAGCAGCGTAAGTAGCGGCCAAGAGACCCAGTACTTC
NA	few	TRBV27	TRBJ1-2	CASSLAGGIEGYTF	TGTGCCAGCAGTTTAGCTGGGGGGATTGAAGGCTACACCTTC
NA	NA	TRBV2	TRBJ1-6	CASSERGPYNSPLHF	TGTGCCAGCAGTGAACGGGGGCCCTATAATTCACCCCTCCACTTT
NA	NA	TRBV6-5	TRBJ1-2	CVSRTNYGYTF	TGTGTCAGCAGAACTAACTATGGCTACACCTTC
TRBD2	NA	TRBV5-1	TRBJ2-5	CASSTGGTPETQYF	TGCGCCAGCAGCACCGGGGGGACCCCAGAGACCCAGTACTTC
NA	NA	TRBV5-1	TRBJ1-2	CASSGGTEDYGYTF	TGCGCCAGCAGCGGCGGGACGGAAGACTATGGCTACACCTTC
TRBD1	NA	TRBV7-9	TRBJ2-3	CASTSGTGGTDTQYF	TGTGCCAGCACCTCCGGGACAGGAGGCACAGATACGCAGTATTTT
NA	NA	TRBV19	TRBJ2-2	CASSILATGELFF	TGTGCCAGTAGTATATTGGCCACCGGGGAGCTGTTTTTT
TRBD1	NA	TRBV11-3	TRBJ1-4	CASSLSGGGNEKLFF	TGTGCCAGCAGCCTGTCAGGGGGAGGAAATGAAAAACTGTTTTTT
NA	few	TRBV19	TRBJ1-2	CASNREGYGYTF	TGTGCCAGTAATAGGGAGGGGTACGGCTACACCTTC
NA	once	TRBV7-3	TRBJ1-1	CASSPTALNTEAFF	TGTGCCAGCAGCCCGACAGCCTTGAACACTGAAGCTTTCTTT
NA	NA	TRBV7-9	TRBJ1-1	CASSLIEGGEAFF	TGTGCCAGCAGCTTAATCGAGGGAGGTGAAGCTTTCTTT
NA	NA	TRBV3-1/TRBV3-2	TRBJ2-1	CASSLHDGVDEQFF	TGTGCCAGCAGCCTCCATGATGGGGTGGATGAGCAGTTCTTC
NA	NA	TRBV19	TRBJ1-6	CASSITGSDSPLHF	TGTGCCAGTAGTATAACAGGGTCGGATTCACCCCTCCACTTT
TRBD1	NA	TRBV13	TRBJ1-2	CASSSGQGAGGYTF	TGTGCCAGCAGCTCGGGACAGGGGGCGGGTGGCTACACCTTC
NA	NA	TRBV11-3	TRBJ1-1	CASSFRANTEAFF	TGTGCCAGCAGCTTCAGAGCAAACACCGAAGCTTTCTTT
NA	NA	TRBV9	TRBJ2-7	CASSVGLGSYEQYF	TGTGCCAGCAGCGTAGGGCTGGGGTCCTACGAGCAGTACTTC
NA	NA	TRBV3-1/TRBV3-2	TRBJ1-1	CASSQVTRGGTEAFF	TGTGCCAGCAGCCAAGTCACCCGTGGGGGCACTGAAGCTTTCTTT